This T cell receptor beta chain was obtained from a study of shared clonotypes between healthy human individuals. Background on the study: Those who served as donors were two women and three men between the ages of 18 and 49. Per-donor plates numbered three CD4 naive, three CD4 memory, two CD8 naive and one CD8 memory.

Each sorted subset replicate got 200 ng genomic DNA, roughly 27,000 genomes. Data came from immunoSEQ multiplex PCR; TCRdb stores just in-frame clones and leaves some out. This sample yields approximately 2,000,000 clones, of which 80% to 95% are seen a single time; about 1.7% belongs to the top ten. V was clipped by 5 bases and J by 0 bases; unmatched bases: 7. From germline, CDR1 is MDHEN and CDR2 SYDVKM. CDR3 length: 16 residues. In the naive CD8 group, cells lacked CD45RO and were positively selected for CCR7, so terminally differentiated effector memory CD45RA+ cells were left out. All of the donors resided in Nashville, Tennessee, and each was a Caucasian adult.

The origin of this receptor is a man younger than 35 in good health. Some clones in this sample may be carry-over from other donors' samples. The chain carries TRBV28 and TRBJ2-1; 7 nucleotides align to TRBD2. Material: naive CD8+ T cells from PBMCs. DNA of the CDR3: TGTGCCAGCAGTATATCTAGCGGCCTCTCCTACAATGAGCAGTTCTTC. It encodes CASSISSGLSYNEQFF.